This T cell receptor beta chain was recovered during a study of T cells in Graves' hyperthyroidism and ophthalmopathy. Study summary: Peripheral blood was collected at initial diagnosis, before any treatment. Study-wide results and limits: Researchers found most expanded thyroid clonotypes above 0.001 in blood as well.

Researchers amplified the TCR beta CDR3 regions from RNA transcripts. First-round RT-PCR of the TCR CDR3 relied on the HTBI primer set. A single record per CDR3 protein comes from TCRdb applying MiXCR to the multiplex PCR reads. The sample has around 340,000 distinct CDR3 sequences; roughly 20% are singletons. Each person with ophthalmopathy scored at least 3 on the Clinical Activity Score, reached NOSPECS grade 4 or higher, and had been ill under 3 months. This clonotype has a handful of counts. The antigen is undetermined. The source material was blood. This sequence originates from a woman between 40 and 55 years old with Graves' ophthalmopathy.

The CDR3 protein is CASSFWGRNTEAFF. The CDR3 bases are TGTGCCAGCAGTTTTTGGGGTAGGAACACTGAAGCTTTCTTT. The rearrangement joins TRBV12-3 or TRBV12-4 to TRBJ1-1; D is uncertain. The germline V and J ends were trimmed by 3 bases and 1 base, with 9 bases remaining between them. This CDR3 spans 14 amino acids.